The rows below give T cell receptor beta chains drawn from one sample of a study of blood T cell repertoires in COVID-19. Generated by immunoSEQ multiplex PCR, the TCRdb table keeps only in-frame clones and is missing some. Altogether approximately 350,000 clones are present, roughly 90% being singletons, with the ten largest covering less than 9%. The source material was peripheral blood. These receptors all come from a woman aged 60-75 years with COVID-19, enrolled during active disease. CDR3s leave out the opening cysteine and the closing phenylalanine or tryptophan.

v_call: TRBV5-5
cdr3_aa: ASSLAWTGGTGYGYT

v_call: TRBV5-8
cdr3_aa: ASSRTGYIETQY

v_call: TRBV29-1
cdr3_aa: SVLGQGFVAF

v_call: TRBV27
cdr3_aa: ASSLPTGNYNSPLH

v_call: TRBV28
cdr3_aa: ASSSAGRAAGYT

v_call: TRBV7-3
cdr3_aa: ASSSGTSSPQY

v_call: TRBV6-5
cdr3_aa: ASSPGGYEQY

v_call: TRBV10-2
cdr3_aa: ASFPDSNQPQH

v_call: TRBV5-4
cdr3_aa: ASSFGRGEETQY

v_call: TRBV18
cdr3_aa: ASSPTARGNQPQH

v_call: TRBV29-1
cdr3_aa: SVPGQGGDGYT

v_call: TRBV6-2/TRBV6-3
cdr3_aa: ASSYVGHQPQH

v_call: TRBV4-1
cdr3_aa: ASSLGETQY

v_call: TRBV6-2/TRBV6-3
cdr3_aa: ASSYSTRGGYEQY

v_call: TRBV10-3
cdr3_aa: AITDPTVNTEAF

v_call: TRBV9
cdr3_aa: ASSVSPTGGNTEAF

v_call: TRBV6-5
cdr3_aa: ASSYYRGANYGYT

v_call: TRBV3-1/TRBV3-2
cdr3_aa: ASSQSGGGLTGELF

v_call: TRBV5-1
cdr3_aa: ASSLLGGQGQPQH

v_call: TRBV6-5
cdr3_aa: ASSYELSNPGELF

v_call: TRBV27
cdr3_aa: ASSYSGTGFYEQY

v_call: TRBV12-5
cdr3_aa: ASGLVRLQGASFNTIY

v_call: TRBV13
cdr3_aa: ASSLGAEETQY

v_call: TRBV29-1
cdr3_aa: SVGAGAYEQY

v_call: TRBV2
cdr3_aa: ASRFPGFETQY

v_call: TRBV30
cdr3_aa: AWRAAYEQY

v_call: TRBV11-2
cdr3_aa: ASSFSDRGYGYT

v_call: TRBV19
cdr3_aa: ASSPTGFRGYT

v_call: TRBV30
cdr3_aa: AWSAEYSTEAF

v_call: TRBV2
cdr3_aa: ASSPGETQY

v_call: TRBV7-3
cdr3_aa: ASSLIGTSGRDEQF

v_call: TRBV4-2
cdr3_aa: ASSQSPPGLAGRNEQF

v_call: TRBV5-1
cdr3_aa: ASSKWTGGSYEQY

v_call: TRBV7-2
cdr3_aa: ASSSGQYNEQF